The 16 T cell receptor beta chains below come from one sample, sequenced in a study of T cell responses to AZD1222 COVID-19 vaccine. Method: immunoSEQ multiplex PCR; TCRdb's copy keeps in-frame clones and lacks some. The sample records 120,000 or so clones, about 88% being singletons. The specimen comprised peripheral blood, sampled on day 0 of AZD1222 vaccination. Every receptor here comes from an adult in good health.

This chain uses TRBV5-1 with TRBJ2-6; tentatively, D is TRBD2 (6 bases). The germline V and J ends were trimmed by 2 bases and 5 bases, with 14 bases remaining between them. The germline V gene encodes CDR1 SGHRS and CDR2 YFSETQ. This CDR3 has 16 residues. CDR3 DNA: TGCGCCAGCAGCTTCCAGGGAGGCTTTAGGGCCAACGTCCTGACTTTC. Translation: CASSFQGGFRANVLTF.

The V and J genes are TRBV24-1 and TRBJ1-1; TRBD1 matches 8 bases. This CDR3 region has 15 residues. V lost 4 bases to trimming and J lost 1 base; unmatched junction nucleotides: 4. CDR1 KGHDR and CDR2 SFDVKD come from the germline V gene. CDR3 in amino acids: CATSDNRGENTEAFF. The CDR3 nucleotides are TGTGCCACCAGTGACAACAGGGGGGAGAACACTGAAGCTTTCTTT.

This sequence joins TRBV25-1 and TRBJ1-1; D unresolved. The CDR3 is 13 amino acids. Germline V gene lookup returns CDR1 MGHDK and CDR2 SYGVNS. The V end was cut by 6 bases, the J end by 6 bases, with 14 bases between. Here the CDR3 DNA reads TGTGCCAGCAGGCCCTCATCTAGGGCTGAAGCTTTCTTT. Its translation: CASRPSSRAEAFF.

The CDR3 DNA sequence: TGTGCCAGCAGCTTAGGTCAGGGACTTACCTATAATTCACCCCTCCACTTT. The encoded protein is CASSLGQGLTYNSPLHF. The chain joins TRBV7-8 to TRBJ1-6, with a possible D match to TRBD1 (5 bases). Germline values: CDR1 SGHVS, CDR2 FQNEAQ. The V gene lost 1 base and the J gene lost 2 bases, with 12 bases spanning the gap. The CDR3 contains 17 residues.

This clone showed up just once. V usage is TRBV7-2 and J usage is TRBJ2-7; possibly TRBD2 for D (5 bases). This CDR3 has 15 residues. Trimming left V 3 bases short and J 6 bases short, with 18 bases between. Germline V gene sequence: CDR1 SGHTA, CDR2 FQGNSA. The CDR3 DNA follows: TGTGCCAGCAGCTTGGGCGGAACCCTGGCGGGCGAGCAGTACTTC. Translated, it gives CASSLGGTLAGEQYF.

The genes are TRBV7-9 and TRBJ1-4; D ambiguous. The CDR3 length is 13 residues. The germline V gene encodes CDR1 SEHNR and CDR2 FQNEAQ (reference sequence). Between the trimmed V and J ends, which lost 5 bases and 4 bases, there was a span of 8 bases. CDR3 protein: CASSRELNEKLFF. CDR3 sequence (DNA): TGTGCCAGCAGCCGCGAGCTTAATGAAAAACTGTTTTTT.

The genes are TRBV18 and TRBJ2-1, with D hard to call. V lost 1 base and J 8 bases, leaving 3 bases between the germline ends. CDR3 length: 11 amino acids. CDR1 KGHSH and CDR2 LQKENI come from the germline V gene. DNA for the CDR3: TGTGCCAGCTCACCACTGGATGAGCAGTTCTTC. As protein: CASSPLDEQFF.

The V and J genes are TRBV7-9 and TRBJ2-3, with D unclear. CDR1 and CDR2 (germline): SEHNR, FQNEAQ (reference sequence). V was pared by 3 bases and J by 3 bases, with 13 bases between. The CDR3 sequence is 15 residues long. The CDR3 loop reads CASSLGFTVTDTQYF. DNA of the CDR3: TGTGCCAGCAGCTTGGGGTTCACTGTAACAGATACGCAGTATTTT.

This rearrangement joins TRBV14 to TRBJ2-1; the match to TRBD2 covers 16 bases. This CDR3 comprises 17 residues. V lost 4 bases, J lost 7 bases, and 7 bases stayed unmatched. In germline, CDR1 is SGHDN, CDR2 FVKESK. In DNA, the CDR3 is TGTGCCAGCAGCCTCGGGACTAGCGGGGGGGCTGGGAATGAGCAGTTCTTC. Protein: CASSLGTSGGAGNEQFF.

In regard to this clone: Different DNA sequences within this sample yield the same CDR3. The chain has TRBV6-2 or TRBV6-3 and TRBJ2-3, with 8 bases matching TRBD2. This CDR3 region has 16 residues. V lost 0 bases, J lost 0 bases, and 2 bases stayed unmatched. CDR1 is MNHEY, CDR2 SVGEGT, per germline. This CDR3 is CASSYSPSGSTDTQYF. CDR3 bases: TGTGCCAGCAGTTACTCCCCTAGCGGGAGCACAGATACGCAGTATTTT.

The table lists this clone with a count of one. At one end the junction does not follow the germline gene, possibly because of a read error. The chain is built from TRBV7-7 and TRBJ2-3, with 8 bases matching TRBD2. The CDR3 is 17 amino acids. Germline CDR1 reads SSHAT; CDR2 reads FNYEAQ (reference sequence). CDR3 sequence reads: CASSPGLAGPSTDTQYF. The CDR3 bases are TGTGCTAGCAGCCCCGGGCTAGCGGGCCCGAGCACAGATACGCAGTATTTT.

The chain carries TRBV9 and TRBJ1-6; D possibly corresponds to TRBD1 (5 bases). From germline, CDR1 is SGDLS and CDR2 YYNGEE. V was pared by 4 bases and J by 3 bases, with 17 bases between. CDR3 length: 17 amino acids. The CDR3 coding sequence is TGTGCCAGCAGCTCACCCCGAACGGGACGCTATAATTCACCCCTCCACTTT. Translation gives CASSSPRTGRYNSPLHF.

The chain couples TRBV7-9 to TRBJ1-3; D uncertain. The CDR3 spans 14 residues. The V and J ends lost 5 bases and 0 bases respectively, with 8 bases between them. Germline CDR1 is SEHNR and CDR2 is FQNEAQ (reference sequence). CDR3 loop: CASSLGHSGNTIYF. For the CDR3, the DNA is TGTGCCAGCAGCCTAGGGCACTCTGGAAACACCATATATTTT.

This sequence joins TRBV7-3 and TRBJ1-1, with a tentative D call TRBD1 (5 bases). The CDR3 consists of 13 residues. Germline V gene data show CDR1 as SGHTA and CDR2 as FQGTGA. V dropped 2 bases and J dropped 4 bases, with 8 bases sitting between them. The CDR3 is CASSLDTGTEAFF. For the CDR3, the DNA is TGTGCCAGCAGCTTAGATACAGGCACTGAAGCTTTCTTT.

The chain joins TRBV24-1 to TRBJ2-1, with 8 bases aligning to TRBD2. Germline lookup yields CDR1 KGHDR and CDR2 SFDVKD. J gave up 5 bases and V 7 bases, and 9 bases lay outside the gene matches. The CDR3 extends over 15 amino acids. This chain's CDR3 is CATSESGSGDNEQFF. The CDR3, as DNA: TGTGCCACCAGCGAAAGCGGGAGCGGGGACAATGAGCAGTTCTTC.

The chain is built from TRBV29-1 and TRBJ1-4; tentatively, D is TRBD1 (5 bases). The CDR3 is 10 residues long. V was shortened by 7 bases and J by 8 bases, with 8 bases between the two germline ends. In germline, CDR1 is SQVTM, CDR2 ANQGSEA. As DNA, the CDR3 is TGCAGCGGGGGGGACGAAAAACTGTTTTTT. Translated, it gives CSGGDEKLFF.